This T cell receptor beta chain is drawn from a study of regulatory T cells in long-lasting Graves disease. The time point is: newly diagnosed GD, antithyroid drugs for less than 3 months. PBMC RNA served as the TCR library source. Recruitment took place at an endocrinology department in Xi'an, China. Study outcomes and limitations: Newly diagnosed Graves' patients exceeded persistent ones in TCR diversity.

As regards this clonotype: No antigen is known for it.

The authors built TCR beta libraries using iRepertoire HTBI primers and Arm-PCR of CDR3 regions. One entry per CDR3 protein results from TCRdb running MiXCR on the multiplex PCR reads. Of hundreds of thousands of distinct CDR3 sequences listed, 15% to 20% are singletons. The sample was also reused in another study, on T cells in Graves' hyperthyroidism and ophthalmopathy. That report adds: For Graves' hyperthyroidism to be stable, ophthalmopathy could not progress within 18 months.

The sequence was collected from a woman in her thirties with Graves disease. The sequences come from peripheral blood mononuclear cells (PBMCs), collected at new diagnosis, from a patient treated with antithyroid drugs.

The CDR3 loop is CSARDPPQGGPEAFF. CDR3 bases: TGCAGTGCTAGAGACCCCCCCCAGGGCGGGCCTGAAGCTTTCTTT. This rearrangement joins TRBV20-1 to TRBJ1-1, with a weak D call TRBD1 (5 bases). V was shortened by 0 bases and J by 6 bases, with 17 bases between the two germline ends. CDR1 is DFQATT and CDR2 is SNEGSKA in the germline V gene (reference sequence). The CDR3 loop spans 15 amino acids.